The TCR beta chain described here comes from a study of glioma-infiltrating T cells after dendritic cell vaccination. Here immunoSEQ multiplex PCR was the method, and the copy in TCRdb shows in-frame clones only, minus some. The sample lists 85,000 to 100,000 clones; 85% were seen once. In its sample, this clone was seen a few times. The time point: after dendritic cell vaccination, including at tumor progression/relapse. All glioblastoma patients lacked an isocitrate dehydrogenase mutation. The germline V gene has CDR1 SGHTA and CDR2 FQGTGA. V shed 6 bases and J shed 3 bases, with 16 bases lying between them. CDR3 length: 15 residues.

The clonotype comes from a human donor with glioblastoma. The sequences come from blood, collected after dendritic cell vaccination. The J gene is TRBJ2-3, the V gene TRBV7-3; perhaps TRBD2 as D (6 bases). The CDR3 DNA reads TGTGCCAGCAGTCAAAACTCCGCGGGGACAGATACGCAGTATTTT. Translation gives CASSQNSAGTDTQYF.